A selection of T cell receptor beta chains follows, all from one sample in a study of cytotoxic CD8 clonotypes in ibrutinib-treated CLL. Measured with immunoSEQ multiplex PCR; TCRdb has only the in-frame clones, and not every one. The table lists 12,000 or so clones, about 81% of them singletons. The sample here was PBMCs, taken at disease progression, from a patient treated with ibrutinib. Receptor source: a human donor with chronic lymphocytic leukemia. The CDR3 runs from the conserved cysteine through the conserved F or W. D genes are given only for firm matches. Clone size is given for some rows only: seen once, a few or many times, or a class if the clone is expanded.

TRBV6-6,few,TRBJ1-5,.,CASSSSDNQPQHF,TGTGCCAGCAGTTCCTCCGATAATCAGCCCCAGCATTTT
TRBV30,few,TRBJ2-7,TRBD2,CAWRGLAGDEQYF,TGTGCCTGGCGAGGACTAGCGGGAGACGAGCAGTACTTC
TRBV30,.,TRBJ1-4,.,CAWDPGVGGNEKLFF,TGTGCCTGGGACCCCGGCGTAGGGGGTAATGAAAAACTGTTTTTT
TRBV4-1,.,TRBJ2-7,.,CASSQDQGKQGREQYF,TGCGCCAGCAGCCAAGATCAGGGCAAACAGGGCCGGGAGCAGTACTTC
TRBV6-6,once,TRBJ2-1,.,CASRKTDGTYNEQFF,TGTGCCAGCAGGAAGACCGACGGGACCTACAATGAGCAGTTCTTC
TRBV6-1,.,TRBJ1-1,.,CASIRAGDTEAFF,TGTGCCAGCATCCGCGCCGGGGATACTGAAGCTTTCTTT
TRBV28,.,TRBJ1-3,.,CASIGIGGTSGNTIYF,TGTGCCAGCATTGGGATCGGTGGGACCTCTGGAAACACCATATATTTT
TRBV19,.,TRBJ1-2,TRBD1,CASTEGASSYGYTF,TGTGCCAGTACCGAGGGGGCCAGCTCCTATGGCTACACCTTC
TRBV9,once,TRBJ2-2,TRBD2,CASSVSSGQINTGELFF,TGTGCCAGCAGCGTTTCTAGCGGCCAAATTAACACCGGGGAGCTGTTTTTT
TRBV5-1,once,TRBJ1-2,.,CASSLRAGRNYGYTF,TGCGCCAGCAGCTTGAGGGCAGGGCGGAACTATGGCTACACCTTC
TRBV7-2,.,TRBJ1-2,TRBD1,CASSSYRGVGYGYTF,TGTGCCAGCAGCTCCTACAGGGGTGTGGGCTATGGCTACACCTTC
TRBV27,.,TRBJ2-1,TRBD2,CASSLTSGRNRRSYNEQFF,TGTGCCAGCAGTTTAACTAGCGGGAGGAATCGTCGCTCCTACAATGAGCAGTTCTTC
TRBV2,.,TRBJ1-1,.,CASSEWGKWVTEAFF,TGTGCCAGCAGTGAATGGGGGAAATGGGTCACTGAAGCTTTCTTT
TRBV5-3,once,TRBJ1-3,.,CARSEDGPSGNTIYF,TGTGCCAGAAGCGAAGACGGGCCCTCTGGAAACACCATATATTTT
TRBV28,.,TRBJ1-5,.,CASSQAGEGNQPQHF,TGTGCCAGCAGCCAAGCCGGGGAGGGCAATCAGCCCCAGCATTTT
TRBV7-2,.,TRBJ1-5,.,CASSLALVQPQHF,TGTGCCAGCAGCTTAGCGCTGGTGCAGCCCCAGCATTTT
TRBV7-8,.,TRBJ2-1,.,CASNKLEGGPYAGNEQFF,TGTGCCAGCAACAAACTAGAGGGAGGTCCTTACGCGGGGAATGAGCAGTTCTTC
TRBV5-1,.,TRBJ2-3,.,CASSLAGAADTQYF,TGCGCCAGCAGCTTGGCCGGGGCGGCAGATACGCAGTATTTT
TRBV10-3,.,TRBJ2-4,.,CAISEDPALAKNIQYF,TGTGCCATCAGTGAAGACCCGGCTTTAGCCAAAAACATTCAGTACTTC
TRBV20-1,.,TRBJ2-7,.,CSARGYYEQYF,TGCAGTGCTAGAGGTTACTACGAGCAGTACTTC
TRBV4-1,.,TRBJ2-2,.,CASSQDRRGTGELFF,TGCGCCAGCAGCCAAGATCGACGGGGAACCGGGGAGCTGTTTTTT
TRBV9,.,TRBJ2-3,.,CASSVGGVRADTQYF,TGTGCCAGCAGCGTAGGTGGGGTTAGGGCAGATACGCAGTATTTT